Following are 32 T cell receptor beta chains from one sample sequenced in a study of OX40 agonist ivuxolimab in advanced cancers. Libraries were prepared by immunoSEQ multiplex PCR; TCRdb keeps only in-frame clonotypes and omits some of them. The sample lists about 74,000 clones; around 90% were seen once. This specimen consisted of CD4+ or CD8+ T cells sorted from blood, obtained in a trial of the OX40 agonist ivuxolimab. The receptors come from an adult with an advanced solid tumor such as melanoma, head and neck, liver or kidney cancer.

A single count supports this clone. The chain employs TRBV7-6 and TRBJ2-7; tentatively, D is TRBD2 (5 bases). The CDR3 covers 13 residues. Trimming removed 4 bases from V and 4 bases from J, with 11 bases in between. Per germline, CDR1 SGHVS and CDR2 FNYEAQ. CDR3 sequence reads: CASSSGLLYEQYF. As DNA, the CDR3 is TGTGCCAGCAGCTCCGGACTGCTATACGAGCAGTACTTC.

V gene TRBV6-6 combines with J gene TRBJ1-4; D is unresolved. The CDR3 consists of 13 residues. Trimming shortened V by 7 bases and J by 7 bases, and 13 bases separated the two germline ends. The V gene's germline CDR1 is MNHNY and CDR2 SVGAGI (reference sequence). The CDR3 DNA reads TGTGCCAGCACGGTAGGGTCGGGTGAAAAACTGTTTTTT. Translation gives CASTVGSGEKLFF.

This chain uses TRBV5-4 with TRBJ1-1; D gene unclear. The CDR3 sequence is 13 residues long. Trimming pared 0 bases from V and 5 bases from J, leaving 8 bases between. Germline assignment: CDR1 SGHNT and CDR2 YYREEE (reference sequence). In DNA, the CDR3 is TGTGCCAGCAGCTTGGAAGAGGGAACTGAAGCTTTCTTT. It is translated as CASSLEEGTEAFF.

The rearrangement uses TRBV27 and TRBJ2-2, with a weak D call TRBD1 (6 bases). The germline V gene encodes CDR1 MNHEY and CDR2 SMNVEV (reference sequence). There are 16 residues in the CDR3. V was clipped by 0 bases and J by 2 bases, with 10 bases between them. The CDR3 sequence: CASSLSAGDNTGELFF. As DNA, the CDR3 is TGTGCCAGCAGTTTATCGGCAGGGGATAACACCGGGGAGCTGTTTTTT.

V and J are TRBV4-3 and TRBJ2-1, with 7 nucleotides matching TRBD2. In germline, CDR1 is LGHNA, CDR2 YSLEER. J lost 5 bases, V lost 4 bases, and 8 bases had no gene match. This CDR3 has 15 residues. The CDR3 reads CASSPSGSGDNEQFF. For the CDR3, the DNA is TGCGCCAGCAGCCCTAGCGGATCTGGAGACAATGAGCAGTTCTTC.

The chain combines TRBV30 with TRBJ2-7; no firm D call. Germline V CDR1 and CDR2: GTSNPN, SVGIG (reference sequence). The CDR3 consists of 12 residues. With 5 bases removed from V and 6 bases from J, the gap between germline ends came to 14 bases. The CDR3 loop reads CAWEMSPFEQYF. DNA for the CDR3: TGTGCCTGGGAGATGAGCCCCTTCGAGCAGTACTTC.

The rearrangement links TRBV27 to TRBJ2-7; TRBD2 matches at 9 bases. The V segment lost 2 bases and the J segment 1 base; nucleotides outside the gene matches: 9. The CDR3 spans 17 residues. Germline lookup yields CDR1 MNHEY and CDR2 SMNVEV (reference sequence). Written as DNA, the CDR3 is TGTGCCAGCAGTTTACTTGGAACTAGCGGGCCTTCCTACGAGCAGTACTTC. Encoded protein: CASSLLGTSGPSYEQYF.

This chain's CDR3 is CASRSVGTSRRDEQFF. In DNA form, the CDR3 reads TGTGCCAGCAGATCCGTCGGGACTAGTAGGAGAGATGAGCAGTTCTTC. The V and J genes are TRBV7-9 and TRBJ2-1, with 8 positions matching TRBD2. The CDR3 has 16 amino acids. Trimming at V came to 6 bases and at J to 8 bases, leaving 15 bases not matched to a gene. Looked up from germline, CDR1 is SEHNR and CDR2 is FQNEAQ (reference sequence).

CDR3 sequence (DNA): TGTGCCAGTAGTACCGGGACGACGGTGGATGAGCAGTTCTTC. It is translated as CASSTGTTVDEQFF. V and J are TRBV19 and TRBJ2-1; D may match TRBD1 or TRBD2 (5 bases each). Germline CDR1 reads LNHDA; CDR2 reads SQIVND (reference sequence). CDR3 length: 14 amino acids. Trimming removed 4 bases at V and 8 bases at J, with 15 bases between.

The V call is TRBV27, the J call TRBJ2-1; D uncertain. V was cut by 2 bases and J by 6 bases, with 5 bases left in between. The CDR3 loop spans 12 amino acids. The germline V gene encodes CDR1 MNHEY and CDR2 SMNVEV (reference sequence). CDR3 sequence reads: CASSLGSNEQFF. The CDR3 coding sequence is TGTGCCAGCAGTTTAGGGTCCAATGAGCAGTTCTTC.

The J gene is TRBJ1-2, the V gene TRBV4-3; D remains unclear. Germline V CDR1 and CDR2: LGHNA, YSLEER. CDR3 length equals 14 residues. The V end was cut by 4 bases, the J end by 2 bases, with 11 bases between. CDR3 residues: CASSPLPHNYGYTF. The CDR3 DNA reads TGCGCCAGCAGCCCCCTTCCCCACAACTATGGCTACACCTTC.

The chain recombines TRBV27 with TRBJ1-2; D remains unclear. The CDR3 runs to 13 residues. Trimming cost V 5 bases and J 1 base, with 8 bases left between them. Germline V gene sequence: CDR1 MNHEY, CDR2 SMNVEV (reference sequence). The CDR3 region has the DNA TGTGCCAGCAGTCCGACGGTTAACTATGGCTACACCTTC. Protein: CASSPTVNYGYTF.

CDR3 nucleotides: TGTGCCAGCACTCCAACCTGGGACACGATTTACAATGAGCAGTTCTTC. It yields the protein CASTPTWDTIYNEQFF. The chain carries TRBV27 and TRBJ2-1; TRBD1 might be the D (6 bases). The germline V gene encodes CDR1 MNHEY and CDR2 SMNVEV (reference sequence). The CDR3 covers 16 residues. The V end lost 7 bases, the J end lost 4 bases, and 20 bases lay between the germline ends.

The chain combines TRBV30 with TRBJ1-1; the D is unclear. CDR1 GTSNPN and CDR2 SVGIG come from the germline V gene (reference sequence). Trimming cost V 0 bases and J 1 base, with 3 bases left between them. The CDR3 spans 12 residues. In DNA, the CDR3 is TGTGCCTGGAGTGTGTCGAACACTGAAGCTTTCTTT. Its translation: CAWSVSNTEAFF. The entire variable domain, with the rest obtained from reference TRBV30 and TRBJ1-1, is as follows: SQTIHQWPATLVQPVGSPLSLECTVEGTSNPNLYWYRQAAGRGLQLLFYSVGIGQISSEVPQNLSASRPQDRQFILSSKKLLLSDSGFYLCAWSVSNTEAFFGQGTRLTVV.

The chain has TRBV27 and TRBJ2-7; no reliable D call. This CDR3 comprises 14 residues. From germline, CDR1 is MNHEY and CDR2 SMNVEV (reference sequence). The V end was cut by 3 bases, the J end by 0 bases, with 9 bases between. The DNA of the CDR3 is TGTGCCAGCAGTTTGACGGGTTCCTCCTACGAGCAGTACTTC. Encoded protein: CASSLTGSSYEQYF.

V is TRBV14 and J is TRBJ2-2; the match to TRBD2 covers 7 bases. The CDR3 length is 16 residues. From germline, CDR1 is SGHDN and CDR2 FVKESK. V lost 1 base and J lost 4; bases outside the gene matches: 6. CDR3 region: CASSQGAGEITGELFF. The CDR3 DNA is TGTGCCAGCAGCCAAGGGGCGGGAGAGATCACCGGGGAGCTGTTTTTT.

This clone was counted a single time. CDR3 sequence: CASSPGPSNTEAFF. The CDR3 DNA sequence: TGTGCCAGCAGCCCGGGACCTTCCAACACTGAAGCTTTCTTT. The J gene is TRBJ1-1, the V gene TRBV5-5; D perhaps matches TRBD1 (5 bases). The germline V gene encodes CDR1 SGHKS and CDR2 YYEKEE (reference sequence). Trimming stripped 4 bases from V and 2 bases from J, with 12 bases between. The CDR3 has 14 amino acids.

The chain links TRBV14 to TRBJ2-5; 8 bases are shared with TRBD1. Trimming cost V 4 bases and J 5 bases; bases outside gene matches: 9. This CDR3 is 15 amino acids long. The germline CDR1 and CDR2 sequences are SGHDN and FVKESK. CDR3 in DNA: TGTGCCAGCAGCCCCCGGGACAGGATACGGGAGACCCAGTACTTC. Its protein is CASSPRDRIRETQYF.

The chain carries TRBV4-2 and TRBJ1-2, with TRBD1 as a possible D gene (5 bases). Germline assignment: CDR1 LGHNA and CDR2 YNFKEQ. The CDR3 is 12 amino acids. V gave up 5 bases and J gave up 6 bases, with 10 bases separating them. Here the CDR3 DNA reads TGTGCCAGCAGCTCGACAGAGGATGGCTACACCTTC. It specifies CASSSTEDGYTF.

This chain joins TRBV4-3 and TRBJ1-2; a possible D gene is TRBD1 (5 bases). V lost 0 bases, J lost 4 bases, and 12 bases lay in between. This CDR3 has 15 amino acids. CDR1 is LGHNA and CDR2 is YSLEER in the germline V gene. CDR3 region: CASSQDQTGIYGYTF. The CDR3 DNA is TGCGCCAGCAGCCAAGATCAAACAGGAATCTATGGCTACACCTTC.

The rearrangement uses TRBV6-5 and TRBJ1-5, with D unresolved. V was pared by 6 bases and J by 6 bases, with 12 bases between. The CDR3 loop spans 13 amino acids. CDR1 and CDR2 from the germline V gene are MNHEY and SVGAGI. CDR3 protein: CASRATETQPQHF. CDR3 sequence (DNA): TGTGCCAGCAGAGCTACGGAAACTCAGCCCCAGCATTTT.

J is TRBJ2-2 and V is TRBV6-6; the D gene could be TRBD1 or TRBD2 (5 bases each). This CDR3 has 13 residues. Trimming removed 2 bases at V and 7 bases at J, with 8 bases between. CDR1 and CDR2 (germline): MNHNY, SVGAGI (reference sequence). The CDR3 DNA is TGTGCCAGCAGTTACGGGGGTAGCGGGGAGCTGTTTTTT. This codes for CASSYGGSGELFF.

This rearrangement joins TRBV4-3 to TRBJ1-1; D not resolved. The CDR3 is made up of 13 amino acids. Trimming cost V 3 bases and J 2 bases, with 7 bases left between them. Germline V gene lookup returns CDR1 LGHNA and CDR2 YSLEER. CDR3 sequence reads: CASSQDGNTEAFF. The CDR3 DNA reads as TGCGCCAGCAGCCAGGACGGTAACACTGAAGCTTTCTTT.

V gene TRBV30 combines with J gene TRBJ2-5, with D unresolved. V gave up 0 bases and J gave up 2 bases, with 1 base separating them. This CDR3 has 11 amino acids. CDR1 and CDR2 from the germline V gene are GTSNPN and SVGIG (reference sequence). For the CDR3, the DNA is TGTGCCTGGAGTGTACAAGAGACCCAGTACTTC. This gives the protein CAWSVQETQYF.

The chain employs TRBV25-1 and TRBJ2-3, with D unclear. From germline, CDR1 is MGHDK and CDR2 SYGVNS. The CDR3 runs to 11 residues. V lost 6 bases and J 8 bases, leaving 9 bases between the germline ends. The CDR3 spells CASREETTQYF. CDR3 nucleotides: TGTGCCAGCAGGGAAGAAACTACGCAGTATTTT.

The chain combines TRBV7-8 with TRBJ1-1; the D is unclear. The V end lost 0 bases, the J end lost 1 base, and 9 bases lay between the germline ends. The CDR3 is 15 residues long. Per the germline V gene, CDR1 is SGHVS and CDR2 is FQNEAQ. The CDR3 spells CASSLAKNSNTEAFF. The CDR3 DNA is TGTGCCAGCAGCTTAGCTAAAAACTCGAACACTGAAGCTTTCTTT.

This clone came up once. The V and J genes are TRBV2 and TRBJ1-1; TRBD1 is a possible D gene (6 bases). The germline CDR1 and CDR2 sequences are SNHLY and FYNNEI. The CDR3 has 15 amino acids. Trimming left V 8 bases short and J 1 base short, with 17 bases between. The CDR3 region is CASGGLQGGNTEAFF. The CDR3 DNA follows: TGTGCCAGCGGGGGGTTACAGGGCGGGAACACTGAAGCTTTCTTT.

This chain joins TRBV7-2 and TRBJ2-2; possibly TRBD1 or TRBD2 for D (5 bases each). Deletions cut 4 bases from V and 4 bases from J, with 13 bases between. The CDR3 has 15 residues. From germline, CDR1 is SGHTA and CDR2 FQGNSA. CDR3 region: CASSSIPGPTGELFF. The CDR3 DNA reads TGTGCCAGCAGCTCCATACCGGGACCCACCGGGGAGCTGTTTTTT.

In DNA form, the CDR3 reads TGTGCCAGCAGCTTTAGTGATAGCGGAAGCTACGAGCAGTACTTC. Translation: CASSFSDSGSYEQYF. V usage is TRBV7-2 and J usage is TRBJ2-7; TRBD2 might be the D (6 bases). With 3 bases removed from V and 3 bases from J, the gap between germline ends came to 15 bases. CDR1 and CDR2 (germline): SGHTA, FQGNSA. This CDR3 has 15 amino acids.

The chain joins TRBV5-6 to TRBJ2-7, with D possibly TRBD1 on 6 matching bases. The V gene lost 0 bases and the J gene lost 1 base, with 14 bases spanning the gap. CDR3 length equals 16 residues. Germline V CDR1 and CDR2: SGHDT, YYEEEE. CDR3 region: CASSLVRGGVSYEQYF. The CDR3 DNA follows: TGTGCCAGCAGCTTGGTTCGAGGGGGTGTATCCTACGAGCAGTACTTC. Complete variable domain (other parts from reference TRBV5-6 and TRBJ2-7): DAGVTQSPTHLIKTRGQQVTLRCSPKSGHDTVSWYQQALGQGPQFIFQYYEEEERQRGNFPDRFSGHQFPNYSSELNVNALLLGDSALYLCASSLVRGGVSYEQYFGPGTRLTVT.

CDR3 nucleotide sequence: TGTGCCAGCAGCTTAGGGGACCAAGAGACCCAGTACTTC. This codes for CASSLGDQETQYF. This chain links TRBV11-2 with TRBJ2-5; no definite D call. Looked up from germline, CDR1 is SGHAT and CDR2 is FQNNGV. The CDR3 has 13 residues. The ends were cut back, 1 base at V and 0 bases at J, with 3 bases in the middle.

This clone was seen just once. The rearrangement links TRBV5-5 to TRBJ2-7; D is unresolved. In germline, CDR1 is SGHKS, CDR2 YYEKEE (reference sequence). CDR3 length: 14 amino acids. V lost 0 bases, J lost 2 bases, and 9 bases lay in between. CDR3 nucleotide sequence: TGTGCCAGCAGCTTGGCCAAACTTACCTACGAGCAGTACTTC. Protein: CASSLAKLTYEQYF.